This T cell receptor (beta chain) was sequenced for a study of T cell responses to AZD1222 COVID-19 vaccine. TCRdb's copy holds only in-frame clones and misses some; the assay was immunoSEQ multiplex PCR. The top ten hold about 5.5% of the sample, which has around 150,000 clones, roughly 92% seen once. Germline assignment: CDR1 SGHRS and CDR2 YFSETQ. Trimming removed 0 bases at V and 5 bases at J, with 15 bases between. This CDR3 is built from 15 residues. Broader study findings: Spike regions recognized by vaccine-associated CD4 TCRs spanned the protein, led by 160-218 and 743-854. No repertoire was sampled before or during the peak T cell response, only after it.

In the case of this clone: Its antigen remains unknown.

The sequence came from an adult in good health. The starting material was peripheral blood, obtained on day 0 of AZD1222 vaccination. V usage is TRBV5-1 and J usage is TRBJ2-7, with D unclear. The CDR3 sequence: CASSLAGSITHEQYF. The CDR3 bases are TGCGCCAGCAGCTTGGCCGGGTCTATTACCCACGAGCAGTACTTC.